These T cell receptor beta chains were read from a single sample in a study of PD-1 blockade in classical Hodgkin lymphoma. TCRdb's table, derived via immunoSEQ multiplex PCR, lists solely in-frame clones and lacks some. The data show 72,000 or so clones, approximately 94% seen once. Sample: peripheral blood mononuclear cells (PBMCs), taken at baseline. The source is a human donor with classical Hodgkin lymphoma. Both conserved end residues are part of each CDR3. Fields, in order: V gene, J gene, clone size, D gene, CDR3 protein, CDR3 DNA. D genes are given only for firm matches. Clone size is stated in some rows and not others, as once, few, many or a class when expanded.

v_call: TRBV7-9
j_call: TRBJ2-5
clone_size: .
d_call: .
cdr3_aa: CASSPPRGGDLGQETQYF
cdr3_nt: TGTGCCAGCAGCCCCCCGAGGGGGGGGGACCTGGGCCAAGAGACCCAGTACTTC

v_call: TRBV4-3
j_call: TRBJ2-7
clone_size: .
d_call: .
cdr3_aa: CASSQDLRGGDYEQYF
cdr3_nt: TGCGCCAGCAGCCAAGATTTGAGAGGGGGAGACTACGAGCAGTACTTC

v_call: TRBV19
j_call: TRBJ2-7
clone_size: .
d_call: .
cdr3_aa: CASSGQSYEQYF
cdr3_nt: TGTGCCAGTAGTGGCCAGTCCTACGAGCAGTACTTC

v_call: TRBV7-7
j_call: TRBJ2-5
clone_size: .
d_call: TRBD1
cdr3_aa: CASSLTPGQGGETQYF
cdr3_nt: TGTGCCAGCAGCTTAACCCCGGGACAGGGTGGAGAGACCCAGTACTTC

v_call: TRBV6-1
j_call: TRBJ2-7
clone_size: .
d_call: .
cdr3_aa: CASSEGPRTVQDEQYF
cdr3_nt: TGTGCCAGCAGTGAAGGTCCCCGGACAGTCCAAGACGAGCAGTACTTC

v_call: TRBV6-6
j_call: TRBJ1-1
clone_size: once
d_call: .
cdr3_aa: CAAEGLSTEAFF
cdr3_nt: TGTGCCGCTGAAGGGCTGAGCACTGAAGCTTTCTTT

v_call: TRBV7-9
j_call: TRBJ1-4
clone_size: .
d_call: TRBD1
cdr3_aa: CASSPPGTANEKLFF
cdr3_nt: TGTGCCAGCAGCCCCCCCGGGACAGCAAATGAAAAACTGTTTTTT

v_call: TRBV27
j_call: TRBJ1-5
clone_size: .
d_call: .
cdr3_aa: CASSNLAGTPSNQPQHF
cdr3_nt: TGTGCCAGCAGTAACCTAGCCGGGACCCCTAGCAATCAGCCCCAGCATTTT

v_call: TRBV30
j_call: TRBJ2-7
clone_size: .
d_call: .
cdr3_aa: CAWSPLSIRYEQYF
cdr3_nt: TGTGCCTGGAGTCCCCTTTCGATAAGATACGAGCAGTACTTC

v_call: TRBV7-2
j_call: TRBJ2-6
clone_size: .
d_call: TRBD1
cdr3_aa: CASRWTGVSSGANVLTF
cdr3_nt: TGTGCCAGCAGATGGACAGGGGTTAGCTCTGGGGCCAACGTCCTGACTTTC

v_call: TRBV9
j_call: TRBJ1-1
clone_size: .
d_call: TRBD1
cdr3_aa: CASSRGLNTEAFF
cdr3_nt: TGTGCCAGCAGCAGGGGGCTGAACACTGAAGCTTTCTTT

v_call: TRBV5-4
j_call: TRBJ2-2
clone_size: .
d_call: .
cdr3_aa: CASSRGGQNTGELFF
cdr3_nt: TGTGCCAGCAGCAGAGGGGGACAGAACACCGGGGAGCTGTTTTTT

v_call: TRBV25-1
j_call: TRBJ2-7
clone_size: once
d_call: .
cdr3_aa: CASSEGYPPWDF
cdr3_nt: TGTGCCAGCAGTGAAGGCTACCCGCCCTGGGACTTC

v_call: TRBV7-2
j_call: TRBJ2-3
clone_size: .
d_call: .
cdr3_aa: CATGSFSTDTQYF
cdr3_nt: TGTGCCACGGGGTCCTTTAGCACAGATACGCAGTATTTT

v_call: TRBV29-1
j_call: TRBJ2-5
clone_size: .
d_call: TRBD2
cdr3_aa: CSVAGTRQETQYF
cdr3_nt: TGCAGCGTTGCCGGGACTAGACAAGAGACCCAGTACTTC

v_call: TRBV18
j_call: TRBJ1-5
clone_size: .
d_call: .
cdr3_aa: CASSPQGESNQPQHF
cdr3_nt: TGTGCCAGCTCACCACAGGGGGAATCAAATCAGCCCCAGCATTTT

v_call: TRBV4-2
j_call: TRBJ1-1
clone_size: .
d_call: .
cdr3_aa: CASSPGERWRNTEAFF
cdr3_nt: TGTGCCAGCAGCCCAGGGGAAAGATGGAGAAACACTGAAGCTTTCTTT

v_call: TRBV27
j_call: TRBJ2-3
clone_size: .
d_call: .
cdr3_aa: CASSFWRTQYF
cdr3_nt: TGTGCCAGCAGTTTTTGGCGCACGCAGTATTTT

v_call: TRBV9
j_call: TRBJ1-3
clone_size: .
d_call: TRBD1
cdr3_aa: CASSSWTGSKGGNTIYF
cdr3_nt: TGTGCCAGCAGCTCCTGGACAGGGAGCAAAGGTGGAAACACCATATATTTT

v_call: TRBV28
j_call: TRBJ1-2
clone_size: .
d_call: .
cdr3_aa: CASRMAAPYGYTF
cdr3_nt: TGTGCCAGCAGAATGGCAGCCCCCTATGGCTACACCTTC

v_call: TRBV7-3
j_call: TRBJ2-7
clone_size: .
d_call: .
cdr3_aa: CASSSRGGTPTYEQYF
cdr3_nt: TGTGCCAGCAGCTCGCGAGGGGGGACGCCCACCTACGAGCAGTACTTC

v_call: TRBV7-2
j_call: TRBJ2-3
clone_size: .
d_call: .
cdr3_aa: CASSPLGDTQYF
cdr3_nt: TGTGCCAGCAGCCCCCTCGGGGATACGCAGTATTTT

v_call: TRBV10-3
j_call: TRBJ2-1
clone_size: .
d_call: TRBD2
cdr3_aa: CAISSGSYNEQFF
cdr3_nt: TGTGCCATCTCTAGCGGATCCTACAATGAGCAGTTCTTC

v_call: TRBV28
j_call: TRBJ1-2
clone_size: .
d_call: TRBD1
cdr3_aa: CATAGPGQGRGYTF
cdr3_nt: TGTGCCACTGCTGGGCCGGGACAGGGGCGAGGCTACACCTTC

v_call: TRBV19
j_call: TRBJ1-1
clone_size: .
d_call: TRBD1
cdr3_aa: CASSIGDRHRMNTEAFF
cdr3_nt: TGTGCCAGTAGTATAGGGGACAGGCACAGAATGAACACTGAAGCTTTCTTT

v_call: TRBV10-1
j_call: TRBJ2-7
clone_size: once
d_call: TRBD1
cdr3_aa: CASSPKQGRSSYEQYF
cdr3_nt: TGCGCCAGCAGTCCTAAACAGGGGCGAAGCTCCTACGAGCAGTACTTC

v_call: TRBV29-1
j_call: TRBJ2-3
clone_size: .
d_call: .
cdr3_aa: CSVGEGYWEQEVPTDTQYF
cdr3_nt: TGCAGCGTTGGAGAGGGGTACTGGGAACAGGAGGTTCCTACAGATACGCAGTATTTT

v_call: TRBV30
j_call: TRBJ2-1
clone_size: .
d_call: .
cdr3_aa: CAWSSGNEQFF
cdr3_nt: TGTGCCTGGAGTAGTGGAAATGAGCAGTTCTTC

v_call: TRBV7-3
j_call: TRBJ2-1
clone_size: .
d_call: .
cdr3_aa: CASSLVGPRSYNEQFF
cdr3_nt: TGTGCCAGCAGCTTAGTGGGGCCGCGCTCCTACAATGAGCAGTTCTTC

v_call: TRBV29-1
j_call: TRBJ1-6
clone_size: .
d_call: .
cdr3_aa: CSVASGGKNSPLHF
cdr3_nt: TGCAGCGTGGCTAGCGGGGGAAAGAACTCACCCCTCCACTTT

v_call: TRBV7-5
j_call: TRBJ2-3
clone_size: .
d_call: .
cdr3_aa: CAKVRDTDTQYF
cdr3_nt: TGTGCCAAAGTCCGGGACACAGATACGCAGTATTTT

v_call: TRBV27
j_call: TRBJ1-2
clone_size: once
d_call: .
cdr3_aa: CASSPVTESGGANYGYTF
cdr3_nt: TGTGCCAGCAGTCCCGTAACAGAAAGCGGGGGGGCTAACTATGGCTACACCTTC

v_call: TRBV19
j_call: TRBJ2-2
clone_size: .
d_call: .
cdr3_aa: CASSTQVLGELFF
cdr3_nt: TGTGCCAGTAGTACCCAGGTACTCGGGGAGCTGTTTTTT

v_call: TRBV9
j_call: TRBJ2-1
clone_size: .
d_call: .
cdr3_aa: CASSVQGSYNEQFF
cdr3_nt: TGTGCCAGCAGCGTCCAGGGATCCTACAATGAGCAGTTCTTC

v_call: TRBV30
j_call: TRBJ2-3
clone_size: .
d_call: .
cdr3_aa: CAWSVGTFTDTQYF
cdr3_nt: TGTGCCTGGAGTGTGGGGACCTTCACAGATACGCAGTATTTT

v_call: TRBV11-3
j_call: TRBJ2-2
clone_size: .
d_call: TRBD2
cdr3_aa: CASSPGAGVPGELFF
cdr3_nt: TGTGCCAGCAGCCCCGGAGCGGGAGTCCCCGGGGAGCTGTTTTTT